One T cell receptor beta chain is described in this entry. This clone was seen a few times. This clone's antigen is unknown. Base quality data are lacking; no much larger clone is found one base away. This sample is drawn from a study of shared clonotypes between healthy human individuals (dated by TCRdb to between 2020 and 2021). About the study as a whole: The cohort comprised two women and a few men aged 18 to 49 years. For each donor, three plates each were used for CD4 naive and CD4 memory, two plates were used for CD8 naive, and one plate was used for CD8 memory. Libraries were prepared and TCR repertoires were sequenced by different laboratories using diverse techniques, in order to increase sequencing depth and limit assay-specific biases. Each donor's leukapheresis produced roughly between roughly 0.85 and 9.5 billion PBMCs. Blood TCR repertoires of about 5 healthy adults were deeply sequenced to estimate repertoire size and the extent of clonotype sharing between individuals. General findings and caveats noted by the study authors: Incomplete sequencing was indicated by rarefaction of sorted-subset datasets, despite the large sequencing depth. Compared with non-shared clonotypes, clonotypes shared by all four sorted-subset donors had higher generation probabilities. Estimated clonotype richness was generally larger for naive than for memory subsets. Sampling was limited to blood, and TCR repertoires in tissue likely differ from TCR repertoires in blood. Pairwise subsampling led to the expectation that sequencing depth would affect the degree of clonotype sharing among donors. The small number of donors limited the genetic and exposure-history diversity represented. Sharing across a handful of donors was observed for about 4.8% of naive CD4, 3% to 4% of naive CD8, about 2.3% of memory CD4, and over 0.3% of memory CD8 clonotypes.

The germline V gene specifies MDHEN as CDR1 and SYDVKM as CDR2. The junction carries 20 bases between V and J, which are trimmed by 2 bases and 9 bases respectively. Reading from cysteine to phenylalanine, the CDR3 counts 16 amino acids. CDR3 DNA is the only sequence kept; it has 48 bases, read in frame from the first base. Using the deep immunoSEQ assay, TCR CDR3 regions were amplified from genomic DNA by multiplex PCR. Extracted genomic DNA from each cell subset was spread evenly across all wells of several immunoSEQ 96-well plates, with each plate serving as a replicate. For sorted subsets, roughly 190 ng of genomic DNA, equivalent to some 30,000 T cell genomes, went into each replicate PCR. Purified libraries were quantified with a Qubit 3.0 fluorometer, sized on a Bioanalyzer 2100, and re-quantified with the KAPA Library Quantification kit. Each immunoSEQ 96-well plate was sequenced on its own single-read 150-cycle Illumina NextSeq 550 flow cell. The authors processed their data as follows. The immunoSEQ output contained only junctional sequences without quality scores, so filtering could not match that applied to full-length reads. Sequences were annotated with PyIR, a Python wrapper for IgBLAST v1.9, using IMGT germline references to assign V/J genes and CDR3. Reads were filtered out if the reads had weak V/J assignments (E-value above 1e-6), no CDR3, stop codons, out-of-frame junctions, or ambiguous translated residues. V3J clonotypes were defined as sequences sharing an identical inferred V gene, J gene, and CDR3 amino acid sequence. The percentage overlap between two repertoires was calculated by dividing the number of shared unique clonotypes by the size of the smaller repertoire. RTK rarefaction, the Chao1 estimator, and Recon v2.1 estimates of unobserved clonotypes were used to assess repertoire richness. Generation probabilities were computed with OLGA for all TCRbeta clonotypes obtained by the gDNA method from a few donors. As stored in TCRdb, this immuneACCESS dataset retains in-frame rearrangements with V and J assigned. A fraction of the clones does not appear; measured against another copy, unresolved V genes explain less than half of the discrepancy, and the remainder lacks a known reason. V, J and clone size were drawn from that table, and D and trimming were deduced from the DNA. The sample profile shows 1 million to 1.2 million clones; 70% to 80% of them were found once. Roughly 0.82% of the sample belongs to the ten largest clones.

The donors were healthy, HIV-negative adults who had no recently reported acute infections or vaccinations. All donors were Caucasian adults living in Nashville, Tennessee, USA. CD4+ T cells were enriched through magnetic negative selection, after which naive cells were positively selected on CD45RA and the remaining negative fraction served as the memory subset. After blood collection by leukapheresis, PBMCs were isolated using Ficoll-Histopaque density gradient centrifugation and then cryopreserved in the vapor phase of liquid nitrogen. Analytical flow cytometry was used to check the purity and quantity of every magnetically sorted T cell population. Genomic DNA was isolated from each sorted fraction and quantified by UV absorbance on a Nanodrop 2000c.

The source is a man younger than 35 in good health. Some clones in this sample may be carry-over from other donors' samples. Sequencing was carried out using memory CD4+ T cells from PBMCs. Interpreted using the paper, the cell subset or site label stands for: CD45RA-negative fraction. The rearranged segments are TRBV28 and TRBJ2-1, and perhaps TRBD1 as D gene, on 6 matching bases. At the DNA level, the sequence is TGTGCCAGCAGTTTAGCAGGCCGGACAGACAGTATTGAGCAGTTCTTC. It translates as CASSLAGRTDSIEQFF.